The 15 T cell receptor beta chains below were found in one sample sequenced in a study of CD8 T cells in ankylosing spondylitis. TCRdb reprocessed the 5' RACE reads via MiXCR and lists one record per CDR3 protein. The repertoire holds a few hundred thousand distinct CDR3 sequences, less than 25% seen once, with roughly 4% in the top ten. Source material: blood, either unsorted or a sorted T cell fraction (not recorded which). These receptors originate from a female donor with ankylosing spondylitis or in good health (not recorded which).

This chain joins TRBV6-2 or TRBV6-3 and TRBJ2-1, with D possibly being TRBD1 (5 bases). Per germline, CDR1 MNHEY and CDR2 SVGEGT. The CDR3 runs to 14 residues. Trimming removed 6 bases at V and 6 bases at J, with 15 bases between. The CDR3 reads CASSRAGRPNEQFF. The CDR3 DNA sequence: TGTGCCAGCAGCCGCGCAGGGCGGCCCAATGAGCAGTTCTTC.

The gene calls are TRBV29-1 and TRBJ1-1, with D maybe TRBD1 (6 bases). Germline V gene sequence: CDR1 SQVTM, CDR2 ANQGSEA. Trimming took 4 bases from V and 0 from J, leaving 18 bases between them. This CDR3 comprises 16 residues. Written as DNA, the CDR3 is TGCAGCGTTGTGCCTTATCGGGGGCTTATGAACACTGAAGCTTTCTTT. Amino acid sequence: CSVVPYRGLMNTEAFF. Variable domain in full (rest from reference TRBV29-1 and TRBJ1-1): SAVISQKPSRDICQRGTSLTIQCQVDSQVTMMFWYRQQPGQSLTLIATANQGSEATYESGFVIDKFPISRPNLTFSTLTVSNMSPEDSSIYLCSVVPYRGLMNTEAFFGQGTRLTVV.

This clonotype was counted ten times or more. This chain joins TRBV12-3 or TRBV12-4 and TRBJ2-1, with D possibly TRBD1 on 6 matching bases. V was clipped by 2 bases and J by 10 bases, with 12 bases between them. CDR3 length: 13 amino acids. The CDR3 nucleotides are TGTGCCAGCAGTTTACCGCGAGGGGGAGAGCAGTTCTTC. Amino acid sequence: CASSLPRGGEQFF.

The table lists this clonotype with many counts. This sequence joins TRBV20-1 and TRBJ2-3; the match to TRBD2 covers 16 bases. The junction had 9 bases not matched to a gene; V was cut back by 6 bases and J by 3 bases. The CDR3 contains 17 residues. Looked up from germline, CDR1 is DFQATT and CDR2 is SNEGSKA (reference sequence). CDR3 in DNA: TGCAGTGCCCCGGCCGGGACTAGCGGGAGGGCAACAGATACGCAGTATTTT. It encodes CSAPAGTSGRATDTQYF.

The rearrangement joins TRBV29-1 to TRBJ1-2; 7 nucleotides agree with TRBD1. The germline CDR1 and CDR2 sequences are SQVTM and ANQGSEA. The CDR3 runs to 11 residues. Trimming removed 6 bases from V and 8 bases from J; junction bases left unmatched: 6. The CDR3 region has the DNA TGCAGCGTCGAGGGGGCTGGAGGCTACACCTTC. Its translation: CSVEGAGGYTF.

Note on this clonotype: The germline gene is not matched at one end of the junction; a read error may be the cause. The gene calls are TRBV20-1 and TRBJ2-7; 10 nucleotides align to TRBD2. CDR3 size: 14 residues. Germline-derived CDR1 and CDR2 are DFQATT and SNEGSKA (reference sequence). The CDR3, as DNA: TGCGGTGCTAATAGCGGGAGGCTACCCTACGAGCAGTACTTC. Its protein is CGANSGRLPYEQYF.

This clonotype was detected ten times or more. The chain has TRBV29-1 and TRBJ2-7; no definite D call. Trimming pared 5 bases from V and 12 bases from J, leaving 17 bases between. The CDR3 contains 11 residues. Per germline, CDR1 SQVTM and CDR2 ANQGSEA. CDR3: CSVQTGTGGYF. As DNA, the CDR3 is TGCAGCGTTCAGACTGGCACCGGCGGGTACTTC.

The chain employs TRBV7-2 and TRBJ2-5; TRBD2 matches at 10 bases. The CDR3 is 16 residues long. Germline-derived CDR1 and CDR2 are SGHTA and FQGNSA. The V segment lost 1 base and the J segment 6 bases; nucleotides outside the gene matches: 8. In DNA, the CDR3 is TGTGCCAGCAGCTTAGGAGGCCTAGCGGGAGAGCAGACCCAGTACTTC. It is translated as CASSLGGLAGEQTQYF.

The sample holds many counts of this clonotype. This sequence joins TRBV9 and TRBJ2-5; D is possibly TRBD2 (6 bases). This CDR3 is 14 amino acids long. Germline loops: CDR1 SGDLS, CDR2 YYNGEE. The V end was cut by 0 bases, the J end by 2 bases, with 8 bases between. The CDR3 DNA is TGTGCCAGCAGCGTAGGGACTACTCAAGAGACCCAGTACTTC. Translated: CASSVGTTQETQYF.

This sequence joins TRBV6-1 and TRBJ1-1; D possibly corresponds to TRBD1 (6 bases). V lost 6 bases and J lost 2, with 16 bases in between. The CDR3 is 15 residues long. The germline V gene encodes CDR1 MNHNS and CDR2 SASEGT. DNA for the CDR3: TGTGCCAGCAGCCCTAGGAGGGGGATTAACACTGAAGCTTTCTTT. It codes for CASSPRRGINTEAFF.

This clonotype has a handful of counts. The J gene is TRBJ1-6, the V gene TRBV20-1, with D possibly TRBD1 on 5 matching bases. Trimming left V 1 base short and J 7 bases short, with 17 bases between. CDR3 length equals 16 residues. Germline V gene data show CDR1 as DFQATT and CDR2 as SNEGSKA (reference sequence). CDR3 in amino acids: CSARGGSKTENSPLHF. For the CDR3, the DNA is TGCAGTGCTAGAGGGGGGTCTAAGACAGAGAATTCACCCCTCCACTTT.

This clonotype was recorded a few times. J is TRBJ1-1 and V is TRBV19; unclear D gene. Germline V gene data show CDR1 as LNHDA and CDR2 as SQIVND (reference sequence). Trimming removed 0 bases from V and 0 bases from J, with 5 bases in between. The CDR3 extends over 14 amino acids. The CDR3 protein is CASSIDLVNTEAFF. Here the CDR3 DNA reads TGTGCCAGTAGTATAGATCTCGTGAACACTGAAGCTTTCTTT.

The chain couples TRBV7-2 to TRBJ2-3; D call uncertain. CDR1 is SGHTA and CDR2 is FQGNSA in the germline V gene. Trimming pared 2 bases from V and 4 bases from J, leaving 13 bases between. The CDR3 runs to 15 residues. CDR3 in DNA: TGTGCCAGCAGCTTAAGGAACCCGGCGGCAGATACGCAGTATTTT. This gives the protein CASSLRNPAADTQYF.

The rearrangement joins TRBV29-1 to TRBJ1-1; TRBD1 matches at 8 bases. Germline V gene data show CDR1 as SQVTM and CDR2 as ANQGSEA. V was pared by 6 bases and J by 6 bases, with 21 bases of the junction left unmatched. CDR3 length: 17 amino acids. CDR3 sequence: CSVGPEGPQQGGPEAFF. DNA of the CDR3: TGCAGCGTCGGTCCTGAGGGACCTCAACAGGGGGGGCCTGAAGCTTTCTTT.

This clonotype was counted between two and nine times. This chain uses TRBV20-1 with TRBJ1-1, with unresolved D. CDR1 is DFQATT and CDR2 is SNEGSKA in the germline V gene (reference sequence). The V gene lost 2 bases and the J gene lost 7 bases, with 14 bases spanning the gap. This CDR3 region has 13 residues. CDR3 nucleotide sequence: TGCAGTGCTAGACCGAGGGTTGGCATTGAAGCTTTCTTT. Translation: CSARPRVGIEAFF.